The clone carrying this T cell receptor beta chain was picked up a small number of times. This entry is derived from a study of graft-versus-host responses after intestinal transplantation. At the level of the study: Every recipient had anti-thymocyte globulin induction and three to four years of tacrolimus plus steroids.

The method was immunoSEQ multiplex PCR; TCRdb's version includes in-frame clones alone and lacks a portion of them. The repertoire consists of 15,000 to 20,000 clones, with under 40% occurring once and the leading ten covering roughly 2%. V gave up 4 bases and J gave up 4 bases, with 10 bases separating them. The CDR3 contains 13 residues. Germline CDR1 reads SGHAT; CDR2 reads FQDESV (reference sequence). Study-level points and caveats: Early post-transplant declines in HvG were associated with peak levels of circulating GvH clones.

The chain carries TRBV11-1 and TRBJ1-1; no clear D. The receptor was derived from a human patient who was an organ donor for intestinal transplantation. The sequencing used alloreactive CD4+ T cells from a mixed lymphocyte reaction culture, collected before transplantation. Subset: CFSE-low proliferating T cells sorted from approximately 6-day pre-transplant mixed lymphocyte reaction (GvH or HvG direction). The CDR3 is CASSSSPTTEAFF. The CDR3 bases are TGTGCCAGCAGCTCTTCCCCCACCACTGAAGCTTTCTTT.